A single sample gave rise to the 5 T cell receptor beta chains below, sequenced in a study of T cell responses to AZD1222 COVID-19 vaccine. Profiling relied on immunoSEQ multiplex PCR, and the TCRdb table lists in-frame clones only, not all of them. The profile shows 150,000 to 200,000 clones, about nine tenths of them singletons. Sequencing used peripheral blood, obtained on day 0 of AZD1222 vaccination. The receptors were sampled from an adult in good health.

This rearrangement joins TRBV4-1 to TRBJ2-5; D remains ambiguous. The germline V and J ends were trimmed by 3 bases and 5 bases, with 13 bases remaining between them. The CDR3 loop spans 14 amino acids. From germline, CDR1 is MGHRA and CDR2 YSYEKL. The CDR3 coding sequence is TGCGCCAGCAGCCAGGACCCCTCTCGGGAGACCCAGTACTTC. This sequence encodes CASSQDPSRETQYF.

The chain uses TRBV19 and TRBJ2-1; TRBD2 might be the D (5 bases). Germline CDR1 LNHDA, CDR2 SQIVND (reference sequence). V lost 7 bases to trimming and J lost 4 bases, with 17 bases between them. CDR3 length: 15 residues. CDR3 DNA: TGTGCCAGTAACCCTCAGCAAGGAGGATACAATGAGCAGTTCTTC. Residues: CASNPQQGGYNEQFF.

The rearrangement uses TRBV7-2 and TRBJ2-5, with D maybe TRBD2 (6 bases). CDR1 SGHTA and CDR2 FQGNSA come from the germline V gene. The CDR3 is made up of 13 amino acids. Trimming pared 2 bases from V and 5 bases from J, leaving 9 bases between. CDR3: CASSLFRGETQYF. In DNA form, the CDR3 reads TGTGCCAGCAGCTTATTCCGGGGGGAGACCCAGTACTTC.

This chain connects TRBV3-1 (or the pseudogene TRBV3-2) to TRBJ2-1, with 11 bases lining up with TRBD2. Looked up from germline, CDR1 is LGHDT and CDR2 is YNNKEL (reference sequence). The V and J ends lost 5 bases and 1 base, in that order; junction bases with no gene match: 4. There are 16 residues in the CDR3. CDR3 sequence reads: CASSKPSGRSYNEQFF. The CDR3 DNA reads as TGTGCCAGCAGCAAACCTAGCGGGAGGTCCTACAATGAGCAGTTCTTC.

Here the CDR3 DNA reads TGTGCCAGCAGGCCCAGGGCGAACACTGAAGCTTTCTTT. Its translation is CASRPRANTEAFF. V gene TRBV27 combines with J gene TRBJ1-1; D perhaps matches TRBD1 (5 bases). Germline lookup yields CDR1 MNHEY and CDR2 SMNVEV (reference sequence). This CDR3 comprises 13 residues. The V end was cut by 6 bases, the J end by 1 base, with 9 bases between.